This is a list of T cell receptor beta chains from one sample in a study of response to subunit inactivated influenza vaccine. TCRdb ran MiXCR on the RT-PCR reads and lists one entry per CDR3 protein. Seen here are around 600,000 distinct CDR3 sequences, about 11% observed once, and the top ten hold approximately 11%. The same data also went into a second study, on T cells expressing NK-cell markers.

The sequenced sample was PBMCs from blood, obtained on the day of vaccination. The receptors were sampled from a man aged 50-60 years who received an inactivated influenza vaccine. CDR3s include the opening cysteine and the closing phenylalanine or tryptophan. The order of the fields is D gene, J gene, clone size, V gene, CDR3 protein, CDR3 DNA. D genes are given only for firm matches. Part of the rows lack a size; the others show once, few, many or a class for expanded clones.

-	TRBJ2-3	-	TRBV5-1	CASSAGHRSTDTQYF	TGCGCCAGCAGCGCGGGACACCGGAGCACAGATACGCAGTATTTT
-	TRBJ2-5	few	TRBV6-2/TRBV6-3	CASTLGSGETQYF	TGTGCCAGCACCCTTGGTTCCGGGGAGACCCAGTACTTC
-	TRBJ1-1	-	TRBV18	CASSPQLVWGANTEAFF	TGTGCCAGCTCACCACAGCTAGTATGGGGGGCGAACACTGAAGCTTTCTTT
TRBD2	TRBJ2-3	-	TRBV9	CASSEGGVLAGIWGTADTQYF	TGTGCCAGCAGCGAGGGGGGAGTCTTAGCGGGAATTTGGGGGACGGCAGATACGCAGTATTTT
TRBD1	TRBJ2-3	-	TRBV12-3/TRBV12-4	CASSYQGGFSTDTQYF	TGTGCCAGCAGTTACCAAGGGGGCTTCAGCACAGATACGCAGTATTTT
-	TRBJ2-2	few	TRBV6-5	CASSNTGGAAGELFF	TGTGCCAGCAGTAACACAGGGGGGGCGGCCGGGGAGCTGTTTTTT
TRBD2	TRBJ2-1	-	TRBV20-1	CSASGGNEQFF	TGCAGTGCTAGCGGGGGGAATGAGCAGTTCTTC
-	TRBJ1-1	many	TRBV7-3	CASSLGRATEAFF	TGTGCCAGCAGCTTAGGCAGGGCCACTGAAGCTTTCTTT
-	TRBJ2-5	-	TRBV7-2	CASSPRRGRQETQYF	TGTGCCAGCAGCCCCCGGAGGGGGCGCCAAGAGACCCAGTACTTC
TRBD1	TRBJ2-7	-	TRBV4-3	CASSQQGGAEYEQYF	TGCGCCAGCAGCCAACAAGGGGGCGCGGAGTACGAGCAGTACTTC
-	TRBJ2-1	-	TRBV12-3/TRBV12-4	CASSPGVDEQFF	TGTGCCAGCAGTCCAGGGGTCGATGAGCAGTTCTTC
-	TRBJ1-2	many	TRBV12-3/TRBV12-4	CASSLGRAINYGYTF	TGTGCCAGCAGTTTAGGCAGGGCCATCAACTATGGCTACACCTTC
-	TRBJ2-1	few	TRBV20-1	CSARDELAEQFF	TGCAGTGCTAGAGACGAACTAGCTGAGCAGTTCTTC
-	TRBJ2-3	many	TRBV7-2	CASSARGSGSTDTQYF	TGTGCCAGCAGCGCCCGGGGTTCGGGCTCCACAGATACGCAGTATTTT
-	TRBJ1-6	-	TRBV20-1	CSAPMGARSPLHF	TGCAGTGCACCAATGGGGGCGAGGTCACCCCTCCACTTT
TRBD1	TRBJ1-2	few	TRBV6-1	CASSEVWTGPLYGYTF	TGTGCCAGCAGTGAAGTCTGGACAGGTCCTCTCTATGGCTACACCTTC
-	TRBJ1-1	few	TRBV11-2	CASSFDSTGPEAFF	TGTGCCAGCAGCTTCGATTCGACAGGTCCAGAAGCTTTCTTT
-	TRBJ1-4	-	TRBV20-1	CSARSGAGEKLFF	TGCAGTGCTAGATCCGGGGCAGGTGAAAAACTGTTTTTT
-	TRBJ1-2	few	TRBV9	CASSVGFPDSFYGYTF	TGTGCCAGCAGCGTAGGATTCCCGGACAGCTTCTATGGCTACACCTTC
-	TRBJ1-2	-	TRBV11-2	CASSTPRIDYGYTF	TGTGCCAGCAGCACCCCAAGGATAGACTATGGCTACACCTTC
TRBD1	TRBJ2-7	few	TRBV29-1	CSTTSGTGGGVQYF	TGCAGCACCACCTCCGGGACAGGGGGCGGAGTGCAGTACTTC
-	TRBJ2-1	few	TRBV15	CATSREQGSGNEQFF	TGTGCCACCAGCAGAGAGCAGGGGAGTGGGAATGAGCAGTTCTTC
-	TRBJ1-1	few	TRBV27	CASRGVPGTFF	TGTGCCAGCAGGGGGGTCCCTGGGACTTTCTTT
-	TRBJ2-7	many	TRBV4-1	CASSPHRASYEQYF	TGCGCCAGCAGCCCACACAGGGCCTCCTACGAGCAGTACTTC
-	TRBJ1-6	-	TRBV4-2	CASSQEFVRGVRSPLHF	TGTGCCAGCAGCCAAGAATTTGTGAGGGGAGTTCGGTCACCCCTCCACTTT
TRBD2	TRBJ2-1	few	TRBV7-3	CASSPQRGTYNEQFF	TGTGCCAGCAGCCCCCAGCGGGGCACCTACAATGAGCAGTTCTTC
-	TRBJ2-5	-	TRBV5-5	CASRVTETQYF	TGTGCCAGCAGAGTTACAGAGACCCAGTACTTC
-	TRBJ2-5	many	TRBV7-2	CASQLTVAQETQYF	TGTGCCAGTCAACTAACGGTGGCCCAAGAGACCCAGTACTTC
TRBD2	TRBJ2-1	-	TRBV20-1	CSASSASGSRYEQFF	TGCAGTGCTAGTTCGGCTAGCGGGAGTAGGTATGAGCAGTTCTTC
-	TRBJ2-2	-	TRBV20-1	CSANSGSEDTGELFF	TGCAGTGCTAACTCCGGGTCAGAGGACACCGGGGAGCTGTTTTTT
-	TRBJ2-1	-	TRBV20-1	CSASPRADGEQFF	TGCAGTGCTTCACCCCGAGCTGATGGTGAGCAGTTCTTC
TRBD1	TRBJ2-7	-	TRBV5-1	CASSLDPQTGSEQYF	TGCGCCAGCAGCTTGGACCCTCAGACAGGGTCCGAGCAGTACTTC
TRBD2	TRBJ2-3	few	TRBV7-2	CASSLDSGGPPDTQYF	TGTGCCAGCAGCTTAGATAGCGGGGGCCCCCCAGATACGCAGTATTTT
-	TRBJ2-2	-	TRBV24-1	CATSDPGGFAGELFF	TGTGCCACCAGTGACCCCGGGGGATTTGCCGGGGAGCTGTTTTTT
-	TRBJ2-5	-	TRBV12-3/TRBV12-4	CASSLLPGHPQETQYF	TGTGCCAGCAGTCTTCTGCCGGGACACCCCCAAGAGACCCAGTACTTC
TRBD1	TRBJ1-5	many	TRBV7-2	CASSRDSYSNQPQHF	TGTGCCAGCAGCAGGGACAGCTATAGCAATCAGCCCCAGCATTTT
TRBD1	TRBJ1-2	-	TRBV12-3/TRBV12-4	CASSPGGLRYGYTF	TGTGCCAGCAGTCCAGGGGGGCTAAGATATGGCTACACCTTC
TRBD1	TRBJ2-7	few	TRBV10-3	CAISAGTGSYEQYF	TGTGCCATCAGTGCCGGGACAGGGTCCTACGAGCAGTACTTC
TRBD2	TRBJ2-7	-	TRBV28	CASSSPSGRPYEQYF	TGTGCCAGCAGTTCCCCTAGCGGGCGTCCTTACGAGCAGTACTTC
-	TRBJ2-7	-	TRBV27	CASSTNGLPIRISYEQYF	TGTGCCAGCTCGACCAACGGCCTCCCGATCCGTATCTCCTACGAGCAGTACTTC
-	TRBJ2-3	many	TRBV2	CASSDRVFVTDTQYF	TGTGCCAGCAGTGACAGGGTGTTTGTGACAGATACGCAGTATTTT
-	TRBJ1-1	-	TRBV3-1	CASSQAQSNTEAFF	TGTGCCAGCAGCCAAGCGCAGAGCAACACTGAAGCTTTCTTT
-	TRBJ2-7	-	TRBV27	CASRGDGLYEQYF	TGTGCCAGCAGGGGGGACGGGCTCTACGAGCAGTACTTC
-	TRBJ2-1	few	TRBV27	CASSPARLPPYNEQFF	TGTGCCAGCAGCCCCGCCAGGTTGCCCCCCTACAATGAGCAGTTCTTC
TRBD2	TRBJ2-1	-	TRBV5-1	CASSAGTTYGYNEQFF	TGCGCCAGCAGCGCCGGGACTACCTACGGATACAATGAGCAGTTCTTC
-	TRBJ2-2	-	TRBV12-3/TRBV12-4	CASRWEPADTGELFF	TGTGCCAGCAGGTGGGAGCCTGCGGACACCGGGGAGCTGTTTTTT
-	TRBJ2-3	many	TRBV9	CASSADVPDTQYF	TGTGCCAGCAGCGCAGACGTACCCGATACGCAGTATTTT